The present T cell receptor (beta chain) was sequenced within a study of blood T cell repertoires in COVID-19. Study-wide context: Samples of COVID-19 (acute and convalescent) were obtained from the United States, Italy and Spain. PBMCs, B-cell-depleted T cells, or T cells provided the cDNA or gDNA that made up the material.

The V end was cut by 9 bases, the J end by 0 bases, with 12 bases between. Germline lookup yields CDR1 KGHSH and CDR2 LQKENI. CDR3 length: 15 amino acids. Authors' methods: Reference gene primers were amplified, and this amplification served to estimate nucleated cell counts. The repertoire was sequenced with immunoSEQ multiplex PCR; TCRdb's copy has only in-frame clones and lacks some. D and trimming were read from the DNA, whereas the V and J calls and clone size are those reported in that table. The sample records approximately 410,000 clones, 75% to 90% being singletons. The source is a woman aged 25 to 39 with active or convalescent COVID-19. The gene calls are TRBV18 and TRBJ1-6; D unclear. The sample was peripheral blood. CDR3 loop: CARTAGSSYNSPLHF. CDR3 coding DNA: TGTGCCAGAACAGCTGGGAGCTCCTATAATTCACCCCTCCACTTT.